Sequencing of this T cell receptor beta chain was carried out in a study of TIL therapy for anti-PD-1-resistant metastatic lung cancer. About the research overall: Half of patients were current or former smokers. Median tumor mutation burden was more than 1.4 mutations per megabase.

This sample's time point: pre-treatment sample, taken before nivolumab and TIL therapy. Germline lookup yields CDR1 MDHEN and CDR2 SYDVKM. V shed 6 bases and J shed 5 bases, with 12 bases lying between them. The CDR3 extends over 13 amino acids. Regarding the study as a whole: Patients were highly selected, enriched for treatment-naive, never-smoker and oncogene-addicted cases.

The libraries were made with immunoSEQ v3. Survey-level samples got 2 million to 2.5 million read pairs; deep-level samples got about 5-6 million. Sequenced by immunoSEQ multiplex PCR; TCRdb stores in-frame clones only, minus some. The table shows tens of thousands of clones, with 60% to 80% occurring only once. On this clone: The antigen is not known.

V and J are TRBV28 and TRBJ2-3, with D possibly matching TRBD1 (6 bases). This sequence was found in a person aged 25-85 years with non-small cell lung cancer. The specimen comprised blood, sampled at baseline. In nucleotides, the CDR3 is TGTGCCAGCAGCCACAGGGTTCTAGATACGCAGTATTTT. This codes for CASSHRVLDTQYF. Filled out from reference TRBV28 and TRBJ2-3, the complete variable domain reads DVKVTQSSRYLVKRTGEKVFLECVQDMDHENMFWYRQDPGLGLRLIYFSYDVKMKEKGDIPEGYSVSREKKERFSLILESASTNQTSMYLCASSHRVLDTQYFGPGTRLTVL.